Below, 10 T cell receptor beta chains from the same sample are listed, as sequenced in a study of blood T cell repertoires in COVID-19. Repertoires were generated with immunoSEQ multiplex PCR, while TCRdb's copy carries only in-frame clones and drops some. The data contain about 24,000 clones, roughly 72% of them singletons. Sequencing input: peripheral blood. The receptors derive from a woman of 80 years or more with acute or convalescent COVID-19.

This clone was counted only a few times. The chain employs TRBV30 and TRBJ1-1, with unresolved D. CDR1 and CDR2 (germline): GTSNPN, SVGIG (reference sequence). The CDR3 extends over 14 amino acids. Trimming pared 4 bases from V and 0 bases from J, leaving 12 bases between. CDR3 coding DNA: TGTGCCTGGAAGGCCCCGGGTATGAACACTGAAGCTTTCTTT. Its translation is CAWKAPGMNTEAFF.

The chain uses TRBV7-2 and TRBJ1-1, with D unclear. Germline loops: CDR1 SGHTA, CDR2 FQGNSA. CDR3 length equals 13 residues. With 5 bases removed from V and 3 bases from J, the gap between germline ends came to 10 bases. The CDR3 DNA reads TGTGCCAGCAGCCGAATCCGGGACACTGAAGCTTTCTTT. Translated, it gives CASSRIRDTEAFF.

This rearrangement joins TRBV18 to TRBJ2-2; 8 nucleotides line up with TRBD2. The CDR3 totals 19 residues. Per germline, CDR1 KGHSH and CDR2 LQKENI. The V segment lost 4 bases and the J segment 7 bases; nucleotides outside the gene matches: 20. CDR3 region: CASSLQGIRLVAGSGELFF. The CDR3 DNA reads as TGTGCCAGCTCACTTCAGGGTATTCGTCTCGTAGCGGGAAGCGGGGAGCTGTTTTTT.

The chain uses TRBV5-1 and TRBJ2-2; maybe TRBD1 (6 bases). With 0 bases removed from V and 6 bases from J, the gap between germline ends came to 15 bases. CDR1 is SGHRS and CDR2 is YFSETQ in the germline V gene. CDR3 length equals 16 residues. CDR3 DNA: TGCGCCAGCAGCTTGGCCCCAAAACAGGGCCCCGGGGAGCTGTTTTTT. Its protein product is CASSLAPKQGPGELFF.

The CDR3 sequence: CASSRGVYGYTF. CDR3 in DNA: TGTGCCAGCAGCCGGGGAGTTTATGGCTACACCTTC. The V gene is TRBV6-2 or TRBV6-3, the J gene TRBJ1-2; D unresolved. This CDR3 is built from 12 residues. Germline V gene lookup returns CDR1 MNHEY and CDR2 SVGEGT. V was trimmed by 6 bases and J by 5 bases, leaving 10 bases between them.

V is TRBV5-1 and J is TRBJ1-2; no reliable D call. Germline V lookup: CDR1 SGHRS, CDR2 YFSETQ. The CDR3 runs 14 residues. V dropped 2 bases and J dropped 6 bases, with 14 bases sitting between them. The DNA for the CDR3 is TGCGCCAGCAGCTTAGAGGGATTTCGGAATGGCTACACCTTC. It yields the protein CASSLEGFRNGYTF.

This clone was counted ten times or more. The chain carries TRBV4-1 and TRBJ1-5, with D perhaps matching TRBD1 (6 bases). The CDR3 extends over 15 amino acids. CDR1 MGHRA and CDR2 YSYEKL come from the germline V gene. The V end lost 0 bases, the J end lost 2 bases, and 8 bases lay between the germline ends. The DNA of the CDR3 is TGCGCCAGCAGCCAAGAGTGGACAGGCAATCAGCCCCAGCATTTT. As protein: CASSQEWTGNQPQHF.

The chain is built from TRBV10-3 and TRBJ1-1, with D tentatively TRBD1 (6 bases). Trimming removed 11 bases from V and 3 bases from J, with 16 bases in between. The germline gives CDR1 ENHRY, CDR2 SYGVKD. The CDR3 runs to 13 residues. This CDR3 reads CAVQGRNDTEAFF. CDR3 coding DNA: TGTGCCGTACAGGGACGGAACGACACTGAAGCTTTCTTT.

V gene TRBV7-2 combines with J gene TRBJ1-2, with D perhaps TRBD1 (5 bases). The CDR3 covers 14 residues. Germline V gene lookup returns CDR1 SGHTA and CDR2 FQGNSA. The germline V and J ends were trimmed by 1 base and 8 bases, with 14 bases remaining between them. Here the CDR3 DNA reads TGTGCCAGCAGCTTAGATGGGGCAGGGAGGGGCTACACCTTC. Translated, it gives CASSLDGAGRGYTF.

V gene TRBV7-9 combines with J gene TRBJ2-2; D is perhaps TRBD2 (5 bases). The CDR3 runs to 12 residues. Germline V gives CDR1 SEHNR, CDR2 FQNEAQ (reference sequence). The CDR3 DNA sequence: TGTGCACACGGGCGGGTCACCGGGGAGCTGTTTTTT. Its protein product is CAHGRVTGELFF.